The 17 T cell receptor beta chains given below trace back to one sample, sequenced in a study of blood T cells in healthy people across ages. A second PCR of 7 to 11 cycles used a sample-barcoded 5' primer and a J-beta primer mix. TCRdb called the 5' RACE reads again in MiXCR, with one record for every CDR3 protein. The sample consists of about 1,800,000 distinct CDR3 sequences, 28% of them appearing once. Source material: blood. These receptors all come from a woman between 25 and 40 years old in good health.

Turning to this clonotype: Compared with germline, one end of the junction differs, possibly owing to a read error. The chain links TRBV29-1 to TRBJ1-4, with 7 bases that match TRBD1. This CDR3 is built from 13 residues. CDR1 and CDR2 (germline): SQVTM, ANQGSEA. Here the CDR3 DNA reads TGCAGCGTATCAGGGGGTTGGGGTGAAAAACTGTCTTTT. Protein: CSVSGGWGEKLSF.

Concerning this clonotype: At one of its ends the junction is not consistent with the germline gene, which may arise from a read error. The chain carries TRBV5-1 and TRBJ2-7; TRBD1 matches at 9 bases. Germline loops: CDR1 SGHRS, CDR2 YFSETQ. The CDR3 has 14 amino acids. Here the CDR3 reads CTSSTYRGLYEQYF. CDR3 DNA sequence: TGCACCAGCAGCACCTACAGGGGGCTCTACGAGCAGTACTTC.

This clonotype came up a few times. J is TRBJ2-1 and V is TRBV20-1, with D perhaps TRBD1 or TRBD2 (5 bases each). V was shortened by 3 bases and J by 9 bases, with 12 bases between the two germline ends. The CDR3 runs to 12 residues. Germline V CDR1 and CDR2: DFQATT, SNEGSKA (reference sequence). The DNA of the CDR3 is TGCAGTGCTAGGGGGACCCGGGGTGAGCAGTTCTTC. The encoded protein is CSARGTRGEQFF.

The chain employs TRBV2 and TRBJ1-4, with D possibly matching TRBD1 (6 bases). The CDR3 sequence is 14 residues long. V lost 4 bases and J 5 bases, leaving 11 bases between the germline ends. Germline CDR1 and CDR2: SNHLY and FYNNEI. In nucleotides, the CDR3 is TGTGCCAGCAGTGTTACGGGGACAAATGAAAAACTGTTTTTT. Residues: CASSVTGTNEKLFF.

This clonotype has a single count. The chain employs TRBV9 and TRBJ2-3; no reliable D call. Between the trimmed V and J ends, which lost 4 bases and 2 bases, there was a span of 11 bases. CDR1 is SGDLS and CDR2 is YYNGEE in the germline V gene. The CDR3 sequence is 14 residues long. CDR3 nucleotide sequence: TGTGCCAGCAGCTTCACCCGGACCACAGATACGCAGTATTTT. Translating gives CASSFTRTTDTQYF.

The V gene is TRBV29-1, the J gene TRBJ1-2; 8 nucleotides match TRBD1. Germline V CDR1 and CDR2: SQVTM, ANQGSEA. The J segment lost 1 base and the V segment lost 0 bases, leaving 7 bases of the junction unmatched. CDR3 length: 16 amino acids. The CDR3 DNA is TGCAGCGTTGAAGATAGGGCACAGGGGGTTAACTATGGCTACACCTTC. This encodes CSVEDRAQGVNYGYTF.

The genes are TRBV12-3 or TRBV12-4 and TRBJ1-5; D is ambiguous. The CDR3 runs to 13 residues. Between the trimmed V and J ends, which lost 5 bases and 6 bases, there was a span of 11 bases. The CDR3 bases are TGTGCCAGCAGTCCCCACCCCAGTCAGCCCCAGCATTTT. Translating it yields CASSPHPSQPQHF.

The chain couples TRBV5-1 to TRBJ2-5; TRBD1 is a possible D gene (6 bases). The CDR3 sequence is 15 residues long. V lost 0 bases and J 5 bases, leaving 14 bases between the germline ends. Germline CDR1 SGHRS, CDR2 YFSETQ. Written as DNA, the CDR3 is TGCGCCAGCAGCTTGGTCAGGGGCGTCCGGGAGACCCAGTACTTC. Amino acid sequence: CASSLVRGVRETQYF.

DNA for the CDR3: TGCAGTGCTAGAGACCCGACTGGATCTGGAAACACCATATATTTT. Encoded protein: CSARDPTGSGNTIYF. This rearrangement joins TRBV20-1 to TRBJ1-3; D is unclear. Germline-derived CDR1 and CDR2 are DFQATT and SNEGSKA (reference sequence). The V gene lost 0 bases and the J gene lost 1 base, with 10 bases spanning the gap. This CDR3 contains 15 residues.

Only a few counts were recorded for this clonotype. The chain links TRBV10-3 to TRBJ2-3, with D possibly being TRBD1 or TRBD2 (5 bases each). Germline CDR1 ENHRY, CDR2 SYGVKD. Trimming took 6 bases from V and 0 from J, leaving 13 bases between them. The CDR3 extends over 15 amino acids. As DNA, the CDR3 is TGTGCCATCAGCCTCGGGGCGACTAGCACAGATACGCAGTATTTT. It translates to CAISLGATSTDTQYF.

This clonotype has ten or more counts. The chain joins TRBV7-6 to TRBJ2-7; D may be TRBD1 (5 bases). CDR1 is SGHVS, CDR2 FNYEAQ, per germline. CDR3 length equals 15 residues. V was trimmed by 5 bases and J by 4 bases, leaving 18 bases between them. The CDR3 DNA follows: TGTGCCAGCAGCGCGCAGGCGGCAGGGTTGTACGAGCAGTACTTC. Translating gives CASSAQAAGLYEQYF.

The sample holds many counts of this clonotype. The chain links TRBV7-2 to TRBJ2-1; no clear D. CDR3 length: 13 residues. CDR1 and CDR2 from the germline V gene are SGHTA and FQGNSA. V was clipped by 2 bases and J by 3 bases, with 5 bases between them. The CDR3 reads CASSLLIYNEQFF. CDR3 sequence (DNA): TGTGCCAGCAGCTTACTTATCTACAATGAGCAGTTCTTC.

In nucleotides, the CDR3 is TGTGCCAGCAGCCCCGGGACAGCACCAGATACGCAGTATTTT. Its translation is CASSPGTAPDTQYF. The chain has TRBV4-2 and TRBJ2-3; 7 positions match TRBD1. Per the germline V gene, CDR1 is LGHNA and CDR2 is YNFKEQ. This CDR3 comprises 14 residues. J gave up 4 bases and V 4 bases, and 5 bases lay outside the gene matches.

As concerns this clonotype: A much larger clone lies a single base off, so this may be a read error. The gene calls are TRBV20-1 and TRBJ1-1; D gene uncertain. Germline CDR1 and CDR2: DFQATT and SNEGSKA (reference sequence). This CDR3 is 15 amino acids long. The CDR3 sequence is CSASHPGVGLTGAFF. DNA for the CDR3: TGCAGTGCTAGTCATCCGGGAGTGGGTCTAACTGGAGCTTTCTTT.

The J gene is TRBJ1-6, the V gene TRBV5-6, with 11 nucleotides matching TRBD1. The CDR3 totals 15 residues. The trim removed 6 bases at V and 8 bases at J, leaving 7 bases unmatched. Per germline, CDR1 SGHDT and CDR2 YYEEEE. CDR3 DNA: TGTGCCAGCAACCCCTCGGGACAGGGGGATTCACCCCTCCACTTT. Protein sequence: CASNPSGQGDSPLHF.

This clonotype was seen repeatedly, ten times or more. This chain connects TRBV5-1 to TRBJ1-2, with 9 bases fitting TRBD1. Germline V gene data show CDR1 as SGHRS and CDR2 as YFSETQ. The V gene end was trimmed by 10 bases and the J gene end by 5 bases; junction bases not matched to a gene: 6. CDR3 length: 12 residues. The CDR3 sequence is CACRGTGYGYTF. CDR3 DNA sequence: TGCGCCTGCCGAGGGACAGGGTATGGCTACACCTTC.

In DNA, the CDR3 is TGTGCCAGCAGCCATGAAGATCTCCTAGCGGGAGGTTACAATGAGCAGTTCTTC. It translates to CASSHEDLLAGGYNEQFF. This chain joins TRBV14 and TRBJ2-1, with 11 nucleotides matching TRBD2. Trimming removed 3 bases from V and 4 bases from J; junction bases left unmatched: 11. The CDR3 totals 18 residues. CDR1 is SGHDN, CDR2 FVKESK, per germline.